This entry is about one TCR beta chain. Its specificity is not known. These data originate in a study of blood T cells in healthy people across ages. Together with a sample-barcoded 5' primer, a J-beta primer mix was included in a second PCR lasting roughly 6 to 12 cycles. Via MiXCR, TCRdb re-called the 5' RACE reads, giving one row per CDR3 protein. The profile shows 650,000 to 800,000 distinct CDR3 sequences, about 42% of them singletons. The CDR3 runs 13 residues. Germline V gives CDR1 DFQATT, CDR2 SNEGSKA (reference sequence). Study observations and caveats: Observed TCR beta diversity per million T cells went down as age went up. This fall followed a roughly linear course with age. Researchers judged that diversity estimates from one million T cells fell short of true values.

The TCR comes from a man between 60 and 70 years old in good health. What was sequenced was blood. The rearrangement joins TRBV20-1 to TRBJ2-5, with 8 bases fitting TRBD1. The J call may be mistaken, given a closer DNA end match to TRBJ2-7. The CDR3 nucleotides read TGCAGTGCTCGGAGGACAGGGAAATACGAGCAGTACTTC. Amino acid sequence: CSARRTGKYEQYF.